This T cell receptor beta chain was documented in a study of blood T cell repertoires in COVID-19. Across the whole study: Acute-phase and convalescent COVID-19 samples originated in the United States, Italy and Spain. The analysed material was cDNA or gDNA that came from T cells, B-cell-depleted T cells, or PBMCs.

Per the authors' pipeline: Nucleated cell number was recorded as an estimate derived from reference gene primer amplification. Here immunoSEQ multiplex PCR was the method, and the copy in TCRdb shows in-frame clones only, minus some. The V and J calls and clone size were taken over from that table, and D and trimming were inferred from the DNA. The sample includes approximately 170,000 clones, under 90% of them seen just once. This CDR3 spans 14 amino acids. J was trimmed by 4 bases and V by 4 bases; bases with no gene match: 3. Germline assignment: CDR1 SGHRS and CDR2 YFSETQ. This clone was picked up a small number of times.

J is TRBJ2-2 and V is TRBV5-1; 8 nucleotides agree with TRBD2. This sequence was found in a woman of 80 years or more with acute or convalescent COVID-19. What was sequenced was peripheral blood. The CDR3 region is CASSVTSGTGELFF. CDR3 nucleotide sequence: TGCGCCAGCAGCGTTACTAGCGGCACCGGGGAGCTGTTTTTT.